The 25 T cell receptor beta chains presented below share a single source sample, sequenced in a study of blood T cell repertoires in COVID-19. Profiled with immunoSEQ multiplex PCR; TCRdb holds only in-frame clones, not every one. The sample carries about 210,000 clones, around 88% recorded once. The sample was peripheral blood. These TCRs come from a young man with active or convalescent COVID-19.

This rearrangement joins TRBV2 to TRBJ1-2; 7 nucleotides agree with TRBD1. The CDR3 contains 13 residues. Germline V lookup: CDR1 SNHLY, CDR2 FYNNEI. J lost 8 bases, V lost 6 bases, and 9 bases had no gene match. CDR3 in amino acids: CASRRGQFSGYTF. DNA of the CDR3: TGTGCCAGCAGGAGGGGACAGTTCTCCGGCTACACCTTC.

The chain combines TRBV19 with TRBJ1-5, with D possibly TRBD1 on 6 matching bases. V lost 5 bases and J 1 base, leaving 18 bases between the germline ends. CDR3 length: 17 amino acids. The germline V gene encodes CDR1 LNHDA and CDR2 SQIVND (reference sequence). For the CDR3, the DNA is TGTGCCAGTAGTCCCGGGGGGCGCTGGGTAAGCAATCAGCCCCAGCATTTT. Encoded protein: CASSPGGRWVSNQPQHF.

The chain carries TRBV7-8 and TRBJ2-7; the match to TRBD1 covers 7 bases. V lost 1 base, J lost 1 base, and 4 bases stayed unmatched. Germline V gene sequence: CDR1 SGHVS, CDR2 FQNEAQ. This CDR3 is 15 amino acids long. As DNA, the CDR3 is TGTGCCAGCAGCTTAGAAGGGACAGCGTCCTACGAGCAGTACTTC. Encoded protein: CASSLEGTASYEQYF.

CDR3 loop: CAISGTDRNTEAFF. The CDR3 DNA is TGTGCCATCAGTGGGACGGACAGGAACACTGAAGCTTTCTTT. The chain uses TRBV10-3 and TRBJ1-1; possibly TRBD1 for D (6 bases). There are 14 residues in the CDR3. CDR1 and CDR2 (germline): ENHRY, SYGVKD. V was cut by 4 bases and J by 1 base, with 10 bases left in between.

CDR3 sequence: CASSEGNPYGYTF. DNA for the CDR3: TGTGCCAGCAGCGAGGGGAACCCCTATGGCTACACCTTC. The chain is built from TRBV9 and TRBJ1-2; a weak D match, TRBD1 (5 bases). CDR3 length: 13 amino acids. The germline V gene encodes CDR1 SGDLS and CDR2 YYNGEE. Trimming took 3 bases from V and 4 from J, leaving 10 bases between them.

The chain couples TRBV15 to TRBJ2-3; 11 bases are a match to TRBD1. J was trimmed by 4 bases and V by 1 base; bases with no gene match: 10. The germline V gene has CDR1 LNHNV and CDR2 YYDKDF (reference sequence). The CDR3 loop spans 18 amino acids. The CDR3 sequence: CATSRGPLGQGAPDTQYF. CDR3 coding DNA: TGTGCCACCAGCAGAGGCCCCCTAGGACAGGGGGCCCCAGATACGCAGTATTTT. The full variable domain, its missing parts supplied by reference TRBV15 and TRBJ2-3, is DAMVIQNPRYQVTQFGKPVTLSCSQTLNHNVMYWYQQKSSQAPKLLFHYYDKDFNNEADTPDNFQSRRPNTSFCFLDIRSPGLGDTAMYLCATSRGPLGQGAPDTQYFGPGTRLTVL.

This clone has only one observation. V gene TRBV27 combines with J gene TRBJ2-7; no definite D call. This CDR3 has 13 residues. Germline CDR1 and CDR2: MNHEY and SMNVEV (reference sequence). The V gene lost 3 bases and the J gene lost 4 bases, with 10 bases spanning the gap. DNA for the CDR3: TGTGCCAGCAGTTTCGCAGGAACTTACGAGCAGTACTTC. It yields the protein CASSFAGTYEQYF.

The CDR3 is CASSLGRVDEQYF. The DNA of the CDR3 is TGCGCCAGCAGCTTGGGGCGGGTGGACGAGCAGTACTTC. The V gene is TRBV5-1, the J gene TRBJ2-7; possibly TRBD2 for D (5 bases). Germline assignment: CDR1 SGHRS and CDR2 YFSETQ. The CDR3 runs to 13 residues. V was clipped by 0 bases and J by 5 bases, with 9 bases between them.

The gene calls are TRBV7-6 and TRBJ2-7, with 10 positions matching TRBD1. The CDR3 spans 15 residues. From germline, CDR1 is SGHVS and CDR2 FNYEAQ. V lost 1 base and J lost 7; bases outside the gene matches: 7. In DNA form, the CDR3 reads TGTGCCAGCAGCTTAGGTACGACAGGGGGCGCGGAGCAGTACTTC. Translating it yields CASSLGTTGGAEQYF.

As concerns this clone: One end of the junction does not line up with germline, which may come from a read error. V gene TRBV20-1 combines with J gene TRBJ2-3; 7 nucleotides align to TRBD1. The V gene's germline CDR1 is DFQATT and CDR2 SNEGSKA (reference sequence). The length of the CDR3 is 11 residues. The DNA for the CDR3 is TGCAGTGCTAGTGAGCCCGGGACAGCACCCTTT. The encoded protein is CSASEPGTAPF.

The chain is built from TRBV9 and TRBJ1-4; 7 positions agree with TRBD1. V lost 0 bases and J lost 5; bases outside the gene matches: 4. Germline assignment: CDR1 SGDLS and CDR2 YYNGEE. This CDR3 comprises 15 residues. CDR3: CASSVETGRNEKLFF. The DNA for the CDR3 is TGTGCCAGCAGCGTAGAGACAGGGAGAAATGAAAAACTGTTTTTT.

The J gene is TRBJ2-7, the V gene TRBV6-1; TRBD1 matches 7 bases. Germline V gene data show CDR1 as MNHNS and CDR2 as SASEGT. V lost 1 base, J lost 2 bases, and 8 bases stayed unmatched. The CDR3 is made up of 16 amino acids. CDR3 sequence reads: CASSEEGQDETYEQYF. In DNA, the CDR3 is TGTGCCAGCAGTGAAGAAGGACAGGATGAAACCTACGAGCAGTACTTC.

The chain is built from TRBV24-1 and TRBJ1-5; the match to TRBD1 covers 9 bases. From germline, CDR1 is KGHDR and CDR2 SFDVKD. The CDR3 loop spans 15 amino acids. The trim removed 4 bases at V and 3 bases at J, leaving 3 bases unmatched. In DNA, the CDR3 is TGTGCCACCAGTGACAGGACAGGGGACAATCAGCCCCAGCATTTT. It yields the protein CATSDRTGDNQPQHF.

The CDR3 DNA sequence: TGTGCCAGCAGCGTCCTAGACAGGGGGCCCAATGAGCAGTTCTTC. It encodes CASSVLDRGPNEQFF. The chain uses TRBV3-1 (or the pseudogene TRBV3-2) and TRBJ2-1, with 10 bases lining up with TRBD1. This CDR3 spans 15 amino acids. The germline CDR1 and CDR2 sequences are LGHDT and YNNKEL (reference sequence). V shed 5 bases and J 6 bases; nucleotides not matched to a gene: 7.

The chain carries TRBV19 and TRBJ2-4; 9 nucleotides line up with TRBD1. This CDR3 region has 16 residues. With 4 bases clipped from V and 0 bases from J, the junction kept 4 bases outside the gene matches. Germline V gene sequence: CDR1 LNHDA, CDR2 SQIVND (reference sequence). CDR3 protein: CASSTQGATAKNIQYF. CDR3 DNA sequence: TGTGCCAGTAGTACACAGGGGGCAACAGCCAAAAACATTCAGTACTTC.

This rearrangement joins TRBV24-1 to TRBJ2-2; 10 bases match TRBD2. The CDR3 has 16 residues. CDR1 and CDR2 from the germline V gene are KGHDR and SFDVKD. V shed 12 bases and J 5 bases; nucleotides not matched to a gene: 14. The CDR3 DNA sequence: TGTGCCGTCGGGGGCCTACTAGCGGGAAGAACCGGGGAGCTGTTTTTT. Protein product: CAVGGLLAGRTGELFF.

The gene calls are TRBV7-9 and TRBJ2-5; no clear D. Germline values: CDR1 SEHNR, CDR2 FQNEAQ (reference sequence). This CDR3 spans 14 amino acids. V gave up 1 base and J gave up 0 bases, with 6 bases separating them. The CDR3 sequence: CASSLVSDQETQYF. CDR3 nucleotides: TGTGCCAGCAGCTTAGTTTCCGACCAAGAGACCCAGTACTTC.

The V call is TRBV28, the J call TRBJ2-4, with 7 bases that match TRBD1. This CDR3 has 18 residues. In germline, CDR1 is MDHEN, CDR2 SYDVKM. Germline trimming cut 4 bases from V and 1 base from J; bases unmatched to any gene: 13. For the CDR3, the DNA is TGTGCCAGCAGTTCCTGGACAGGCCCCCCGCGGGCCAAAAACATTCAGTACTTC. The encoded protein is CASSSWTGPPRAKNIQYF.

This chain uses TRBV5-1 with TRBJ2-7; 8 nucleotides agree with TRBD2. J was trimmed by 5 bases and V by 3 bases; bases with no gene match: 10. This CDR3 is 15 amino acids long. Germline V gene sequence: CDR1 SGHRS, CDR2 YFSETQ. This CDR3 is CASSSTGTRLDEQYF. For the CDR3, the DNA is TGCGCCAGCAGCTCAACCGGGACTAGACTCGACGAGCAGTACTTC.

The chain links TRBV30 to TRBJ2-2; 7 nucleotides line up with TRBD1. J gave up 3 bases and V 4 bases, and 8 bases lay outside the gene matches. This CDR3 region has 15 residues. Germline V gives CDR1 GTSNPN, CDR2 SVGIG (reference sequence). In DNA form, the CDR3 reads TGTGCCTGGACAGCGAGGGGGCTCGACACCGGGGAGCTGTTTTTT. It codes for CAWTARGLDTGELFF.

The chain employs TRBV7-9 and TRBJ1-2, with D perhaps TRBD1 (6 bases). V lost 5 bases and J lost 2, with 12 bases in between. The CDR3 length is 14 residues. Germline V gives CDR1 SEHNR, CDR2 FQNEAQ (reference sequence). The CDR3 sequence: CASSGGQGNYGYTF. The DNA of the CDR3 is TGTGCCAGCAGCGGGGGCCAGGGGAACTATGGCTACACCTTC.

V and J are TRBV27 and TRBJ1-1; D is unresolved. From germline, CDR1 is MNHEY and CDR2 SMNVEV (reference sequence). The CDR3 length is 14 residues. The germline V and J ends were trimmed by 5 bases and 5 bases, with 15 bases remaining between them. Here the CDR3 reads CASSPSTGRTEAFF. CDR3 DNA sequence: TGTGCCAGCAGTCCCAGCACGGGGAGGACTGAAGCTTTCTTT.

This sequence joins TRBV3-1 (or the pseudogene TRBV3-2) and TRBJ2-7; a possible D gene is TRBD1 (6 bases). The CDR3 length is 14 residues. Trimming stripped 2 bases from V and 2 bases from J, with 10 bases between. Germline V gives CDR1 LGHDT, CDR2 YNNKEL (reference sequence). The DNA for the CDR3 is TGTGCCAGCAGCCAACCCGGACAGACCTACGAGCAGTACTTC. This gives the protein CASSQPGQTYEQYF.

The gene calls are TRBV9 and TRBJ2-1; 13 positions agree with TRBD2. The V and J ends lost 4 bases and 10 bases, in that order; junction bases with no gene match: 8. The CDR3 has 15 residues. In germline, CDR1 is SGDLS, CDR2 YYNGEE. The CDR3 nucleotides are TGTGCCAGCAGCCCCGGACTAGCGGGAGTGAACGAGCAGTTCTTC. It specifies CASSPGLAGVNEQFF.

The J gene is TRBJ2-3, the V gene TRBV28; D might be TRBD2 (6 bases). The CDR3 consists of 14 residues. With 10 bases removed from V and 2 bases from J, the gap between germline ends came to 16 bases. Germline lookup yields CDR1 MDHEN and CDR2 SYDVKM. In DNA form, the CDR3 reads TGTGCCACCGGGGACTCTGTAAACACAGATACGCAGTATTTT. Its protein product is CATGDSVNTDTQYF. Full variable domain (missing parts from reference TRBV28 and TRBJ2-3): DVKVTQSSRYLVKRTGEKVFLECVQDMDHENMFWYRQDPGLGLRLIYFSYDVKMKEKGDIPEGYSVSREKKERFSLILESASTNQTSMYLCATGDSVNTDTQYFGPGTRLTVL.